The T cell receptor beta chain described here comes from a study of blood T cell repertoires in COVID-19. Study context: Collection of acute and convalescent COVID-19 samples took place in the United States, Italy and Spain. T cells, B-cell-depleted T cells, or PBMCs supplied cDNA or gDNA.

Trimming stripped 3 bases from V and 1 base from J, with 12 bases between. This CDR3 spans 15 amino acids. Per germline, CDR1 SGHTA and CDR2 FQGNSA. In the study's own analysis: Reference gene primer amplification gave estimated nucleated cell counts. Some clones are missing from TCRdb's copy, which holds only in-frame ones; the method was immunoSEQ multiplex PCR. The D gene and trimming were derived from the DNA, and the V and J assignments and clone size from that table. The table lists hundreds of thousands of clones, approximately 87% of them singletons, with around 8% in the top ten. The rearrangement uses TRBV7-2 and TRBJ1-1, with D possibly matching TRBD1 (6 bases). The source material was peripheral blood. The clonotype was recovered from a woman in her fifties or sixties who had recovered from COVID-19. CDR3 sequence reads: CASSFSTGRNTEAFF. CDR3 DNA: TGTGCCAGCAGCTTTTCAACAGGGAGGAACACTGAAGCTTTCTTT.